This TCR beta chain was profiled in a study of blood T cell repertoires in COVID-19 (dated by TCRdb to between 2020 and 2021). Turning to the overall study: The collaborator samples originated in the United States, Italy and Spain and spanned the acute and convalescent phases of COVID-19. The prospective study material was composed of cDNA or gDNA derived from T cells, B-cell-depleted T cells, or PBMCs. Deeply sampled blood TCRbeta repertoires from subjects exposed to, actively infected with, or recovered from COVID-19 were included in the dataset. The repertoires were released in a freely available public database meant as a resource for research on the immune response to SARS-CoV-2. The samples were drawn from the first 160 participants of the ongoing ImmuneRACE study and from 950 to 1,500 subjects provided by 6 global collaborators. The sample metadata nearly always contained a de-identified subject ID, COVID-19 status, age in years and sex. Where available, HLA class I and class II types were obtained from metadata supplied by the sample provider rather than from assay-based typing. The investigation overall reported the following: Clinical and demographic metadata were provided uncurated, with the amount varying by source and participant.

As concerns this clone: The antigen this receptor binds is unknown. One base away there is no much larger clone; base qualities are not given.

CDR1 and CDR2 (LGHDT, YNNKEL) derive from the germline V gene (reference sequence). Reading from cysteine to phenylalanine, the CDR3 counts 13 amino acids. The retained sequence is limited to the CDR3, 39 bases, with the frame set at the first base. V was cut back by 0 bases and J by 5 bases, leaving a gap of 7 bases between them. Whole blood was collected in K2EDTA tubes by collaborating institutions according to the institutions' own protocols. Collaborator samples were shipped for TCRbeta analysis as frozen whole blood, isolated PBMCs, or DNA extracted from either sample type. TCRbeta CDR3 regions were amplified from genomic DNA by means of the immunoSEQ Assay, a bias-controlled multiplex PCR. As for the authors' bioinformatics: The number of nucleated cells in each sample was estimated by amplification of reference gene primers within the assay. To quantify the absolute abundance of each unique TCRbeta CDR3 rearrangement, sequence reads were collapsed and filtered. For each sample, productive Simpson clonality was calculated by taking the square root of Simpson's diversity index across productive rearrangements. TCRdb obtained this table from immuneACCESS and retained in-frame rearrangements with V and J assigned. These tables miss some clones; where compared with another copy, unresolved V genes account for less than half of the shortfall, and the remainder is unexplained. That table furnishes V, J and clone size, whereas the DNA furnished D and trimming. The sample yields 130,000 or so clones; 81% were counted once. The ten most abundant clones make up more than 7.5% of the sample.

Recombination connected TRBV3-1 (or the pseudogene TRBV3-2) to TRBJ2-5, with no reliable assignment of the D segment. Sequenced sample: peripheral blood. This receptor was obtained from a woman aged 60-75 years with active or convalescent COVID-19. The DNA reads TGTGCCAGCAGCCAAGAATGGGCGGAGACCCAGTACTTC. This codes for CASSQEWAETQYF.